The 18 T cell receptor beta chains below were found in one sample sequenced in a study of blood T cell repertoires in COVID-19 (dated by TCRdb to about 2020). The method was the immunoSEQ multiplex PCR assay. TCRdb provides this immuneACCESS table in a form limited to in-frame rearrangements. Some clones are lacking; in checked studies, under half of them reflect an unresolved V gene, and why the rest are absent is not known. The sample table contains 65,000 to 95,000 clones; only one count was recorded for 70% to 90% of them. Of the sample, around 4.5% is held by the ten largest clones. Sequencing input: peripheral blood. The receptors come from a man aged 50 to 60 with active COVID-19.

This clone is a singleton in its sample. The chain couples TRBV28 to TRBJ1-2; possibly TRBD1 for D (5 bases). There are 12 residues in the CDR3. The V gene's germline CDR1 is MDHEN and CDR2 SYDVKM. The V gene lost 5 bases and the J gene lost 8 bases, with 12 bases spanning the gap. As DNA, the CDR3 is TGTGCCAGCAGTCCAGGGTACTTGGGCTACACCTTC. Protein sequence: CASSPGYLGYTF.

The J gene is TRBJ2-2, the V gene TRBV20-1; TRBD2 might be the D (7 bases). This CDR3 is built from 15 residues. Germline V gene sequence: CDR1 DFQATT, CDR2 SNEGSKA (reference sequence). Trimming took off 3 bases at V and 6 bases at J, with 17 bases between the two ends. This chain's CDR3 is CSASSSGGGAGELFF. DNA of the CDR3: TGCAGTGCTAGTTCGTCTGGAGGGGGGGCCGGGGAGCTGTTTTTT.

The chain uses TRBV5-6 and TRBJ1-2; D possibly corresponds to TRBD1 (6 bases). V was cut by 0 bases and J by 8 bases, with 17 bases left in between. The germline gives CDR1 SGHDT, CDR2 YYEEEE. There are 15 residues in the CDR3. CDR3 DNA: TGTGCCAGCAGCTTGGTGCCCACAGGGCACCGGGGCTACACCTTC. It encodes CASSLVPTGHRGYTF.

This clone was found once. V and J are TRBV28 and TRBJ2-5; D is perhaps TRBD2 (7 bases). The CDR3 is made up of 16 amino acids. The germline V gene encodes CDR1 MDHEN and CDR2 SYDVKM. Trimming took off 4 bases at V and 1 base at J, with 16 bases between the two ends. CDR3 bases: TGTGCCAGCAGTTCCTCCGGCGGGGGCCTCCAAGAGACCCAGTACTTC. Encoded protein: CASSSSGGGLQETQYF.

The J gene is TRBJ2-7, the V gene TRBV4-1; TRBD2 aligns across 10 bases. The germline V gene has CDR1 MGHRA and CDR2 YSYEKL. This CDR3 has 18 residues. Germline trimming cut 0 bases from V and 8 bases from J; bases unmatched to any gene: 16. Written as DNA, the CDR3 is TGCGCCAGCAGCCAAGATAATTTGGCGGGAGCGGGAGGGCTCCAGCAGTACTTC. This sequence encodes CASSQDNLAGAGGLQQYF.

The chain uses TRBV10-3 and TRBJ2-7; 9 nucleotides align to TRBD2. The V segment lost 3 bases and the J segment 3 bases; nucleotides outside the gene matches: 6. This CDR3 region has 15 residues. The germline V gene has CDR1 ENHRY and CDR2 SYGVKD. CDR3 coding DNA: TGTGCCATCAGTGATAGGCTAGCGGGGATCTACGAGCAGTACTTC. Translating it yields CAISDRLAGIYEQYF.

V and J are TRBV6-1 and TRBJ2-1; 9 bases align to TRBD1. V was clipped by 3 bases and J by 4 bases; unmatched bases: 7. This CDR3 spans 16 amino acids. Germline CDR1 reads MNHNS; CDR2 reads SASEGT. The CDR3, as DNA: TGTGCCAGCAGTGAGCTCGCCGGGACAGGGTACAATGAGCAGTTCTTC. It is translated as CASSELAGTGYNEQFF.

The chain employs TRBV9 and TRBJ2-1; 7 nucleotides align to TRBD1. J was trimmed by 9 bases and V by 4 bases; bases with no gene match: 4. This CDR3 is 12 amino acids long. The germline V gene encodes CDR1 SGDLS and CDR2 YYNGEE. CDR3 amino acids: CASSKQGIEQFF. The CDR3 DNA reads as TGTGCCAGCAGCAAACAGGGGATTGAGCAGTTCTTC.

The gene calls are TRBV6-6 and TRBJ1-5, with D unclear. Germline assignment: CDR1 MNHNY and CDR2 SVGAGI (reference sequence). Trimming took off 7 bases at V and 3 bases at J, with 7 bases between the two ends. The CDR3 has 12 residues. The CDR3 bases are TGTGCCAGCAACTACTTCAATCAGCCCCAGCATTTT. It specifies CASNYFNQPQHF.

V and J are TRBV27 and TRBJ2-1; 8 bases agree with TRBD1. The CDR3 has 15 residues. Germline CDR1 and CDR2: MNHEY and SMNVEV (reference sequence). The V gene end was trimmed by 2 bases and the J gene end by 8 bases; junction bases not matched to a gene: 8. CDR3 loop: CASSLRWQGADEQFF. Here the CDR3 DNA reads TGTGCCAGCAGTTTACGCTGGCAGGGGGCGGATGAGCAGTTCTTC.

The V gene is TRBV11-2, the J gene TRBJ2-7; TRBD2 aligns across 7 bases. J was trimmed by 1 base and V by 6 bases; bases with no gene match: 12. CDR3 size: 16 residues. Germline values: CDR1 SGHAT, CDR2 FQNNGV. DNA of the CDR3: TGTGCCAGCAGGGATCCGGGGGGACTACGATCCTACGAGCAGTACTTC. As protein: CASRDPGGLRSYEQYF.

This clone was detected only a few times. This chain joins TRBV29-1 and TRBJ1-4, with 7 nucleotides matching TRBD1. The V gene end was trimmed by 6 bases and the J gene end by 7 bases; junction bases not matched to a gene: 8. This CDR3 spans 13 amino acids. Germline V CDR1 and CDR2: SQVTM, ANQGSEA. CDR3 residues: CSVGGGAGEKLFF. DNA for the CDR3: TGCAGCGTAGGAGGGGGCGCGGGTGAAAAACTGTTTTTT.

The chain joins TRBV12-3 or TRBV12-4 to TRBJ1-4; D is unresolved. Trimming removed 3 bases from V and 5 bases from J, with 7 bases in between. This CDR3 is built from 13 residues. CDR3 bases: TGTGCCAGCAGTTTCTTGCGAAATGAAAAACTGTTTTTT. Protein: CASSFLRNEKLFF.

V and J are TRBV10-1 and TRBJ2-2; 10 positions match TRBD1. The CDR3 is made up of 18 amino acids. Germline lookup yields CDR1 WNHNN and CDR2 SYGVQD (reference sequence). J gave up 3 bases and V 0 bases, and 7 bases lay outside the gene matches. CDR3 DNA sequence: TGCGCCAGCAGTGAGTCGCCCGGACAGGGGGACCACACCGGGGAGCTGTTTTTT. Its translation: CASSESPGQGDHTGELFF.

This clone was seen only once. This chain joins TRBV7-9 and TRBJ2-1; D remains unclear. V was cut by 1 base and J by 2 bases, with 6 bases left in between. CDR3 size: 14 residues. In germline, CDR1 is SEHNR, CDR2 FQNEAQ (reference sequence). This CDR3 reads CASSLVVTYNEQFF. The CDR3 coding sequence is TGTGCCAGCAGCTTAGTTGTTACCTACAATGAGCAGTTCTTC.

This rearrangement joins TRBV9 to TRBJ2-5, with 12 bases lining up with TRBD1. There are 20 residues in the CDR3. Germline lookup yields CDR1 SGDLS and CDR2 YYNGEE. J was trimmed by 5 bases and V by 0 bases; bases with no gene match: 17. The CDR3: CASSVGTRIRGTGGLETQYF. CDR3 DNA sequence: TGTGCCAGCAGCGTAGGGACGAGAATCCGGGGGACAGGGGGCTTGGAGACCCAGTACTTC.

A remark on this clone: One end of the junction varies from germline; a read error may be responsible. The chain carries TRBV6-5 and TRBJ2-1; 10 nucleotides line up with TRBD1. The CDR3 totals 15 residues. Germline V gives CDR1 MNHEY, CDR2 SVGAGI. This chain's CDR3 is CASRYLDRGFDEQFF. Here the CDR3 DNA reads TGTGCCAGCAGGTACTTGGACAGGGGGTTCGATGAGCAGTTCTTC.

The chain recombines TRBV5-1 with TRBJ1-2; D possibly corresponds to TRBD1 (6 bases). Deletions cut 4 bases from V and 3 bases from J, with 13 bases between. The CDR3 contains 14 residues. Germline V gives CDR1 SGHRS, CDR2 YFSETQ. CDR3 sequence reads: CASSQGGGHYGYTF. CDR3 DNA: TGCGCCAGCAGCCAAGGCGGGGGGCACTATGGCTACACCTTC.